This TCR beta chain appears in the sequencing data of a study of a mutant IDH1 vaccine in newly diagnosed glioma. For the study at large: Radiotherapy alone preceded vaccination by 4-6 weeks; alternatively, vaccination started with temozolomide cycles.

Time point noted: week 5, during vaccination. Each dose of the vaccine consisted of 300 ug of mutant IDH1 20-mer peptide, with topical imiquimod. Profiled with immunoSEQ multiplex PCR; TCRdb holds only in-frame clones, not every one. The repertoire holds roughly 62,000 clones, around 84% seen once, with 6.5% to 9% in the top ten. Points on this clone: The antigen remains unidentified.

Trimming cost V 5 bases and J 2 bases; bases outside gene matches: 3. Germline CDR1 SEHNR, CDR2 FQNEAQ (reference sequence). The CDR3 loop spans 14 amino acids. V is TRBV7-9 and J is TRBJ1-2; 9 bases are a match to TRBD1. The sequence came from a woman in her forties or fifties with glioma. This specimen consisted of PBMCs, obtained from a glioma patient whose treatment included an IDH1 peptide vaccine. The CDR3 nucleotides are TGTGCCAGCAGCCTTGGACAGGGGAACTATGGCTACACCTTC. Translated, it gives CASSLGQGNYGYTF.